The 23 T cell receptor beta chains below all came from one sample that was sequenced in a study of tumor and adjacent non-tumor tissue in lung cancer. The template was RNA from unsorted bulk tissue. TCRbeta libraries were built with three rounds of nested PCR, modified from ARM-PCR. In TCRdb, the multiplex PCR reads were re-called with MiXCR into one record per CDR3 protein. This table has 77,000 or so distinct CDR3 sequences, under 85% appearing once. Input material: lung tumor tissue. Receptor source: a woman aged 50 to 60 with non-small cell lung cancer.

This clonotype appeared a single time. Because it lacks the conserved phenylalanine or tryptophan at the end, this CDR3 is likely a read error. No DNA is shown, since the ends of the CDR3 on it are uncertain; the CDR3 is the one TCRdb lists. The chain couples TRBV10-2 to TRBJ2-7; TRBD2 was called by the table and not checked on the DNA. CDR1 and CDR2 from the germline V gene are WSHSY and SAAADI. From its first to its last residue, the CDR3 has 13 amino acids. The CDR3 protein is CDSTSGSSYEQNL.

Notes on this clonotype: A much bigger clone sits one base away, suggesting this may be a read error. Because the CDR3 is missing its conserved closing phenylalanine or tryptophan, this is likely a read error. The chain uses TRBV7-9 and TRBJ2-7; no definite D call. Germline V CDR1 and CDR2: SEHNR, FQNEAQ (reference sequence). V gave up 2 bases and J gave up 0 bases, with 2 bases separating them. The CDR3 is 12 residues long. The CDR3 DNA follows: TGTGCCAGCAGCTTAACCTCCTACGAGCAGTACCTC. Protein sequence: CASSLTSYEQYL.

A word on this clonotype: This CDR3 is missing its conserved last phenylalanine or tryptophan, likely due to a read error. V is TRBV6-2 or TRBV6-3 and J is TRBJ2-7; 13 bases are shared with TRBD2. The junction had 12 bases not matched to a gene; V was cut back by 5 bases and J by 5 bases. The CDR3 is 17 amino acids. Germline V gene lookup returns CDR1 MNHEY and CDR2 SVGEGT. CDR3 nucleotides: TGTGCCAGCAGTCACTGGGACAGGACTAGCGGGAGCCACGAGCAGTACTGC. It encodes CASSHWDRTSGSHEQYC.

The CDR3 DNA reads TGTGCCAGCAGTCTCCTCGTGGACGGCAATAATTCACCCCTCCACTTT. This gives the protein CASSLLVDGNNSPLHF. The V gene is TRBV6-5, the J gene TRBJ1-6; D gene uncertain. Germline CDR1 reads MNHEY; CDR2 reads SVGAGI. This CDR3 is built from 16 residues. V lost 5 bases, J lost 5 bases, and 16 bases lay in between.

Turning to this clonotype: One junction end disagrees with the germline gene, perhaps due to a read error. The chain carries TRBV7-8 and TRBJ2-7, with D perhaps TRBD2 (6 bases). Germline-derived CDR1 and CDR2 are SGHVS and FQNEAQ. This CDR3 has 16 amino acids. CDR3 in amino acids: CTSSLGTGTAGYEQYF. The CDR3, as DNA: TGTACCAGCAGCTTAGGGACTGGCACCGCGGGCTACGAGCAATACTTC.

J is TRBJ2-5 and V is TRBV20-1; D tentatively reads TRBD1 or TRBD2 (5 bases each). CDR3 size: 13 residues. Germline V gene data show CDR1 as DFQATT and CDR2 as SNEGSKA (reference sequence). Trimming cost V 5 bases and J 4 bases, with 14 bases left between them. CDR3 DNA: TGCAGTGCTCCCGCTCCGGGACCAGAGACCCAGTACTTC. Amino acids: CSAPAPGPETQYF.

This clonotype was observed many times. The chain employs TRBV10-1 and TRBJ2-3; TRBD2 matches at 11 bases. Per the germline V gene, CDR1 is WNHNN and CDR2 is SYGVQD (reference sequence). The CDR3 runs to 16 residues. V lost 6 bases and J lost 0; bases outside the gene matches: 5. The CDR3 reads CASSPGLAGSTDTQYF. The CDR3 coding sequence is TGCGCCAGCAGCCCAGGACTAGCGGGTAGCACAGATACGCAGTATTTT.

Points on this clonotype: Germline is not matched at one junction end, which may reflect a read error. This chain connects TRBV4-2 to TRBJ2-3; 9 bases map to TRBD2. This CDR3 has 15 amino acids. Per the germline V gene, CDR1 is LGHNA and CDR2 is YNFKEQ. As DNA, the CDR3 is TGTGCCAGCAGCGAAGAATTCGCGGGAGGGTATACGCAGTACTTT. Protein: CASSEEFAGGYTQYF.

Worth noting for this clonotype: Just one base apart from a much larger clone, this may be a read error. The rearrangement uses TRBV28 and TRBJ2-2; 8 bases agree with TRBD1. This CDR3 has 16 residues. CDR1 MDHEN and CDR2 SYDVKM come from the germline V gene. The CDR3 DNA is TGTGCCAGCAGTTTAGAGACAGGGGCGGTCACCGAGGAGCTGTTTTTT. Its translation is CASSLETGAVTEELFF.

Worth noting for this clonotype: A junction boundary mismatches the germline segment, possibly from a read error. V and J are TRBV10-2 and TRBJ2-7; 8 nucleotides agree with TRBD1. Germline CDR1 reads WSHSY; CDR2 reads SAAADI. The CDR3 is 13 residues long. The CDR3 sequence is CTSRSGTGYEQYF. For the CDR3, the DNA is TGCACCAGCAGATCCGGGACAGGCTACGAGCAATACTTC.

About this clonotype: The germline gene is not matched at one end of the junction; a read error may be the cause. This rearrangement joins TRBV20-1 to TRBJ2-7, with 7 bases lining up with TRBD2. Germline V lookup: CDR1 DFQATT, CDR2 SNEGSKA (reference sequence). The CDR3 contains 12 residues. DNA of the CDR3: TGCAGTGCTAGGGGGGAGGGAACCGAGCATTACTTC. As protein: CSARGEGTEHYF.

Remarks on this clonotype: A read error may account for a junction end that differs from germline. DNA for the CDR3: TGTGCCAGCAGAAGGACGGGGTGTATAGGCAATCGGCCCCAGCATTTT. This codes for CASRRTGCIGNRPQHF. The chain couples TRBV12-3 or TRBV12-4 to TRBJ1-5; D gene ambiguous. This CDR3 region has 16 residues.

This clonotype was detected many times. V is TRBV28 and J is TRBJ1-2, with 7 positions matching TRBD1. Germline V CDR1 and CDR2: MDHEN, SYDVKM. The CDR3 loop spans 14 amino acids. The J segment lost 5 bases and the V segment lost 5 bases, leaving 8 bases of the junction unmatched. CDR3 DNA sequence: TGTGCCAGCAGTGTACCCGGGACAGAGTATGGCTACACCTTC. As protein: CASSVPGTEYGYTF.

About this clonotype: At one end the junction does not follow the germline gene, possibly because of a read error. The chain couples TRBV6-2 or TRBV6-3 to TRBJ1-6; D may be TRBD1 (6 bases). Per germline, CDR1 MNHEY and CDR2 SVGEGT. The CDR3 has 18 residues. In nucleotides, the CDR3 is TGTGCCAGCAGTTATGCCGGACAGTTTGGGATCGATAATTCACCCCTCCTCTTT. This gives the protein CASSYAGQFGIDNSPLLF.

This clonotype has only one observation. J is TRBJ1-2 and V is TRBV4-2; weak D call: TRBD1 (6 bases). V lost 1 base to trimming and J lost 4 bases, with 10 bases between them. From germline, CDR1 is LGHNA and CDR2 YNFKEQ. CDR3 length equals 14 residues. CDR3 coding DNA: TGTGCCAGCAGCCAAGGGGGACAAGCCTATGGCTACACCTTC. Translated, it gives CASSQGGQAYGYTF.

Ten or more counts support this clonotype. CDR3 amino acids: CASSWDGLNTEAFF. In DNA form, the CDR3 reads TGCGCCAGCAGCTGGGACGGTCTGAACACTGAAGCTTTCTTT. The chain has TRBV5-1 and TRBJ1-1; maybe TRBD1 (5 bases). The CDR3 spans 14 residues. Per germline, CDR1 SGHRS and CDR2 YFSETQ. Trimming left V 3 bases short and J 0 bases short, with 9 bases between.

With regard to this clonotype: One end of the junction fails to match germline, which may point to a read error. The V and J genes are TRBV12-3 or TRBV12-4 and TRBJ1-5, with unresolved D. The CDR3 length is 14 residues. The CDR3 here is CTSTLNMGSQPQHF. The CDR3 bases are TGTACCAGCACTTTAAACATGGGAAGTCAGCCCCAACATTTT.

A word on this clonotype: Sequence at one end of the junction differs from germline and may be a read error. The V call is TRBV6-6, the J call TRBJ1-6, with D possibly TRBD1 on 5 matching bases. CDR3 size: 13 residues. Germline V CDR1 and CDR2: MNHNY, SVGAGI (reference sequence). CDR3 DNA sequence: TGTACCAGCAGTGACAGTGCGAATCCACGCCTCCACTTT. Translated, it gives CTSSDSANPRLHF.

This clonotype was observed a few times. A much larger clone sits a single nucleotide away, making a read error possible. The rearrangement links TRBV7-8 to TRBJ2-1; D possibly corresponds to TRBD1 (6 bases). Germline V gene data show CDR1 as SGHVS and CDR2 as FQNEAQ. The CDR3 extends over 13 amino acids. V was trimmed by 6 bases and J by 10 bases, leaving 16 bases between them. Here the CDR3 reads CASRRDMAYEQFF. CDR3 bases: TGTGCCAGCAGACGGGACATGGCTTACGAGCAGTTCTTC. Based on the CDR3 plus reference TRBV7-8 and TRBJ2-1, the full variable domain is GAGVSQSPRYKVAKRGQDVALRCDPISGHVSLFWYQQALGQGPEFLTYFQNEAQLDKSGLPSDRFFAERPEGSVSTLKIQRTQQEDSAVYLCASRRDMAYEQFFGPGTRLTVL.

This clonotype was observed once. Without the conserved terminal phenylalanine or tryptophan, this CDR3 likely stems from a read error. The chain is built from TRBV11-2 and TRBJ2-7; 8 bases are shared with TRBD2. Germline loops: CDR1 SGHAT, CDR2 FQNNGV. The CDR3 is 15 residues long. This chain's CDR3 is CATSLVAGGQYEQYL. CDR3 DNA sequence: TGTGCCACCAGCTTAGTGGCGGGAGGCCAGTACGAGCAGTACTTA.

This sequence joins TRBV6-5 and TRBJ1-2; D unclear. CDR1 is MNHEY, CDR2 SVGAGI, per germline. There are 15 residues in the CDR3. V lost 2 bases and J lost 11, with 21 bases in between. CDR3 nucleotide sequence: TGTGCCAGCAGTTACGCCGGAACAGCTCTTCATAGTTACACCTTC. The encoded protein is CASSYAGTALHSYTF.

This clonotype was counted a single time. Its ends do not fully match the called genes, so a read error is possible. The CDR3 DNA is TGTGCCAGCAGCTTAGGCGGCCCCAAAGGTATGAACTCTGAAGCTTCCTTT. It is translated as CASSLGGPKGMNSEASF. The gene calls are TRBV11-2 and TRBJ1-1; the D is unclear. The CDR3 is 17 amino acids. Germline CDR1 is SGHAT and CDR2 is FQNNGV.

Concerning this clonotype: The CDR3 carries no conserved terminal phenylalanine or tryptophan, so it likely arises from a read error. The chain combines TRBV28 with TRBJ1-6; no firm D call. Per the germline V gene, CDR1 is MDHEN and CDR2 is SYDVKM. Trimming took off 4 bases at V and 8 bases at J, with 3 bases between the two ends. The CDR3 runs 11 residues. CDR3: CASSYDSPLHY. CDR3 DNA: TGTGCCAGCAGTTATGATTCACCCCTCCACTAT.